The T cell receptor beta chain described here comes from a study of identical twins. There are 14 residues in the CDR3. The germline CDR1 and CDR2 sequences are LNHNV and YYDKDF (reference sequence). V shed 3 bases and J shed 4 bases, with 13 bases lying between them. TCRdb recomputed calls from the 5' RACE reads with MiXCR, one row per CDR3 protein. The sample includes some 560,000 distinct CDR3 sequences, around a tenth of them seen just once. This clonotype was seen a handful of times. These same data were also listed under a study on yellow fever vaccine responses in identical twins.

The source material was PBMCs. The V and J genes are TRBV15 and TRBJ2-7; D is unresolved. The sequence came from a woman aged 18-29 years in good health. The CDR3 region is CATSRDRRQYEQYF. CDR3 coding DNA: TGTGCCACCAGCAGGGACCGCCGGCAATACGAGCAGTACTTC. Drawing the rest from reference TRBV15 and TRBJ2-7, the complete variable domain is DAMVIQNPRYQVTQFGKPVTLSCSQTLNHNVMYWYQQKSSQAPKLLFHYYDKDFNNEADTPDNFQSRRPNTSFCFLDIRSPGLGDTAMYLCATSRDRRQYEQYFGPGTRLTVT.